The clone carrying this T cell receptor (beta chain) was picked up a small number of times. Its antigen is unknown. The germline gives CDR1 MNHNY, CDR2 SVGAGI (reference sequence). Trimming shortened V by 5 bases and J by 4 bases, and 12 bases separated the two germline ends. The CDR3 runs 14 residues. MiXCR was run by TCRdb on the reads, yielding one entry per CDR3 protein. The sample carries about 360,000 distinct CDR3 sequences, about 32% recorded once. The data are from a study of T cell repertoires in cytomegalovirus infection. The J gene is TRBJ1-3, the V gene TRBV6-6; D uncertain. This specimen was cultured PBMCs, taken from culture after CMV antigen stimulation. The source is a human donor in good health (CMV status not recorded). Some clones in this sample may be carry-over from other donors' samples. The CDR3 nucleotides are TGTGCCAGCAGTCCCGAGGCGCACGGAAACACCATATATTTT. This encodes CASSPEAHGNTIYF.